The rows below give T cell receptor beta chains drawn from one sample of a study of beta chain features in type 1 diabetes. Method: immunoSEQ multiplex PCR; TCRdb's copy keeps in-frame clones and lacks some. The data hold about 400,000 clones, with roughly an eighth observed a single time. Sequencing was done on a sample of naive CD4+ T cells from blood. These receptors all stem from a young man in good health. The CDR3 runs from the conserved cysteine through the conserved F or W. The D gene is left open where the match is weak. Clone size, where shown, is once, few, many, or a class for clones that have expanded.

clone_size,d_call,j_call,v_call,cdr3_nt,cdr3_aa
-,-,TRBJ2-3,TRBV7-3,TGTGCCAGCAGTCCGGGCACAGATACGCAGTATTTT,CASSPGTDTQYF
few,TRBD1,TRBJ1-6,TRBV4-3,TGCGCCAGCAGCCAAGATTACAGGGGATACTCACCCCTCCACTTT,CASSQDYRGYSPLHF
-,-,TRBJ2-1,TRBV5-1,TGCGCCAGCAGCTCAAGCCCAACTAGCAGGGCTTACAATGAGCAGTTCTTC,CASSSSPTSRAYNEQFF
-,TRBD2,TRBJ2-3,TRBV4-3,TGCGCCAGCAGCCAAGAGGGAGAGGGAGGGACAGATACGCAGTATTTT,CASSQEGEGGTDTQYF
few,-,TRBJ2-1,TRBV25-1,TGTGCCAGCAGTTTTCAGGGGGGCAATGAGCAGTTCTTC,CASSFQGGNEQFF
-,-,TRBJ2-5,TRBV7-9,TGTGCCAGCAGCTTATCGGAGACCCAGTACTTC,CASSLSETQYF
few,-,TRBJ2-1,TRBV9,TGTGCCAGCAGCGTATCCGACGGGAGAGTTGACAATGAGCAGTTCTTC,CASSVSDGRVDNEQFF
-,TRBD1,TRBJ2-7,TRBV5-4,TGTGCCAGCAGCTCGCATCCGGGACAGCCCTACGAGCAGTACTTC,CASSSHPGQPYEQYF
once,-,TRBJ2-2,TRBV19,TGTGCCAGTAGTCCCCGGGGGACGAACACCGGGGAGCTGTTTTTT,CASSPRGTNTGELFF
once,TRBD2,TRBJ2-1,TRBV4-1,TGCGCCAGCAGCCACTCTGTGGGACTAGCGGGGGTTGGGAATGAGCAGTTCTTC,CASSHSVGLAGVGNEQFF
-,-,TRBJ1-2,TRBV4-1,TGCGCCAGCAGCCAAGATCGGGGGGGTAACTATGGCTACACCTTC,CASSQDRGGNYGYTF
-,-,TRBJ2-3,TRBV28,TGTGCCAGCAGTTTTCGCGGGTTCACAGATACGCAGTATTTT,CASSFRGFTDTQYF
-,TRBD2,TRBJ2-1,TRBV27,TGTGCCAGCAGTTTCTGGGCGGGGGCCTACAATGAGCAGTTCTTC,CASSFWAGAYNEQFF
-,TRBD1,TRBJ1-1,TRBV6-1,TGTGCCAGCAGGGGGACAGGGGAGGTAACTGAAGCTTTCTTT,CASRGTGEVTEAFF
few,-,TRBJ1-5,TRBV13,TGTGCCAGCAGCGCGGGATTCCCCAATCAGCCCCAGCATTTT,CASSAGFPNQPQHF
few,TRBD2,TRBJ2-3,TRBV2,TGTGCCAGCAGCGGGACTAGCGGGGACCCCACAGATACGCAGTATTTT,CASSGTSGDPTDTQYF
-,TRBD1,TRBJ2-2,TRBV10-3,TGTGCCATCAAACGGGACAGGGGCACCGGGGAGCTGTTTTTT,CAIKRDRGTGELFF
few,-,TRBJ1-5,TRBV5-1,TGCGCCAGCAGCTTGTTCATAGGGGGACGTCAGCCCCAGCATTTT,CASSLFIGGRQPQHF
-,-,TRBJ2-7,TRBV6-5,TGTGCCAGCAGTTCACGGACCGGGGAGCCCTACTTC,CASSSRTGEPYF
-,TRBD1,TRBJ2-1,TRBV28,TGTGCCAGCAACGATATGACAGGGAAGGTCAATGAGCAGTTCTTC,CASNDMTGKVNEQFF
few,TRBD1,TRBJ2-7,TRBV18,TGTGCCAGCTCACCAAACAGGGGGGACGAGCAGTACTTC,CASSPNRGDEQYF
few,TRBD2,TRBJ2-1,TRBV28,TGTGCCAGCAGTTTAGGGCTAGCGGTAGGTGAGCAGTTCTTC,CASSLGLAVGEQFF
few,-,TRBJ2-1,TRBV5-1,TGCGCCAGCAGCCGAGGGACTTTACGACTACGGAATGAGCAGTTCTTC,CASSRGTLRLRNEQFF
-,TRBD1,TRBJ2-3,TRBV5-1,TGCGCCAGCAGCCGGACAGGTAGCACAGATACGCAGTATTTT,CASSRTGSTDTQYF
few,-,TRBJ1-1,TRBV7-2,TGTGCCAGCAGCTTAGGGCAGCCAGGGGAAGCTTTCTTT,CASSLGQPGEAFF
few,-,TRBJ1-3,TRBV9,TGTGCCAGCAGCGTAGGGACAACTGGAAACACCATATATTTT,CASSVGTTGNTIYF
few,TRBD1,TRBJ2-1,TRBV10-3,TGTGCCATCACCTCCGGGACAGACACCTACAATGAGCAGTTCTTC,CAITSGTDTYNEQFF
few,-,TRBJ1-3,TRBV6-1,TGTGCCAGCACCCGGTACTCTGGAAACACCATATATTTT,CASTRYSGNTIYF
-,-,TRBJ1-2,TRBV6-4,TGTGCCAGCAGGGCCTCCTCGAACTATGGCTACACCTTC,CASRASSNYGYTF
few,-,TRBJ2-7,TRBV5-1,TGCGCCAGCAGCTTGGGGACTCCTCCCTACGAGCAGTACTTC,CASSLGTPPYEQYF
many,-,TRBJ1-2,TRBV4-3,TGCGCCAGCAGCCAATCTCAGGGATTTGGCTACACCTTC,CASSQSQGFGYTF